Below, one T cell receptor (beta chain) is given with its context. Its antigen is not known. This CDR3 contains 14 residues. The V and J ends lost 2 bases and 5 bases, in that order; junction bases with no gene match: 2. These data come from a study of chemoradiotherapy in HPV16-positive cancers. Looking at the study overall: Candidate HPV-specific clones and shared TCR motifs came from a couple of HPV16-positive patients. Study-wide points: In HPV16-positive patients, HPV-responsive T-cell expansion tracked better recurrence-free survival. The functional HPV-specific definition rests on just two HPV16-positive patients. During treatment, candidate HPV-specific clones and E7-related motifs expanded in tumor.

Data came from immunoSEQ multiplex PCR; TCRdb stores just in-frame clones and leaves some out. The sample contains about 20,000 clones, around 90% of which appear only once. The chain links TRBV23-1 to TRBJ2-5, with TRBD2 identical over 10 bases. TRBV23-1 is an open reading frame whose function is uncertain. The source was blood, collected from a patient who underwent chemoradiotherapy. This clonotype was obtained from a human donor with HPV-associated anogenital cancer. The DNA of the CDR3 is TGCGCCAGCAGTCAACTGGGACTAGCGGAGACCCAGTACTTC. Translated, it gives CASSQLGLAETQYF.